This T cell receptor (beta chain) was observed in a study of shared clonotypes between healthy human individuals. Whole-study results and caveats: Naive subsets typically showed greater estimated richness than memory subsets.

After removal of 2 bases from V and 2 bases from J, the junction contained 7 bases not matched to a gene. Germline V lookup: CDR1 SGHVS, CDR2 FQNEAQ. This CDR3 region has 17 residues. Every subset's genomic DNA went evenly onto several immunoSEQ plates. Repertoires were generated with immunoSEQ multiplex PCR, while TCRdb's copy carries only in-frame clones and drops some. Among about 1.9 million clones listed, 85% to 95% were seen once. About this clone itself: Its antigen is undetermined.

Naive CD8 cells comprised CD45RO-negative, CCR7-positively selected cells, excluding terminally differentiated effector memory CD45RA+ cells. Sample: naive CD8+ T cells from PBMCs. The clonotype comes from a man younger than 35 in good health. Some clones in this sample may be carry-over from other donors' samples. The genes are TRBV7-8 and TRBJ2-1; 9 bases fit TRBD2. DNA of the CDR3: TGTGCCAGCAGCTTACTCATTGGCGGGAGGGCCTACAATGAGCAGTTCTTC. The encoded protein is CASSLLIGGRAYNEQFF.